These T cell receptor beta chains were read from a single sample in a study of blood T cell repertoires in COVID-19. Clones were sequenced by immunoSEQ multiplex PCR, and TCRdb holds only the in-frame ones, with some missing. The sample shows about 280,000 clones, about 85% of them seen only once. Specimen: peripheral blood. The receptors here all came from a woman in her forties or fifties who had recovered from COVID-19. Both conserved end residues are part of each CDR3. Each record gives: J gene, V gene, clone size, D gene, CDR3 length, CDR3 DNA, CDR3 protein. The D gene is left open where the match is weak. Clone size is given for some rows only: seen once, a few or many times, or a class if the clone is expanded.

TRBJ1-2 TRBV15 . . 14 TGTGCCACCAGCGTCTACAGGGACGGGGAAGGCTACACCTTC CATSVYRDGEGYTF
TRBJ2-5 TRBV24-1 . TRBD2 14 TGTGCCACCAGTGAACCGGGAGGAGGGGAGACCCAGTACTTC CATSEPGGGETQYF
TRBJ2-5 TRBV19 . TRBD1 15 TGTGCCAGTAGCCCCCCGACAGGGGGCATAGAGACCCAGTACTTC CASSPPTGGIETQYF
TRBJ2-1 TRBV14 . TRBD2 15 TGTGCCAGCAGCCGACTAGCGGGAGGGTTGGGTGAGCAGTTCTTC CASSRLAGGLGEQFF
TRBJ2-5 TRBV5-1 . TRBD2 15 TGCGCCAGCAGCTTGGTTCTAGCGGGGCAAGAGACCCAGTACTTC CASSLVLAGQETQYF
TRBJ2-5 TRBV10-3 . . 13 TGTGCCATCAGTGACAGGGGCCGGGAGACCCAGTACTTC CAISDRGRETQYF
TRBJ2-1 TRBV9 . TRBD2 18 TGTGCCAGCAGCGTAGAGGGGGGACTAGCGGCGACCTACAATGAGCAGTTCTTC CASSVEGGLAATYNEQFF
TRBJ2-1 TRBV5-6 few . 13 TGTGCCAGCAGCTTGGGACCCTTGAGGGAGCAGTTCTTC CASSLGPLREQFF
TRBJ1-4 TRBV28 . TRBD1 15 TGTGCCAGCAGTTCCCCCGACAGGGGGCGTGAAAAACTGTTTTTT CASSSPDRGREKLFF
TRBJ2-1 TRBV4-2 . TRBD2 15 TGTGCCAGCAGCCTGGTTAGCGGGAGTGGCGATGAGCAGTTCTTC CASSLVSGSGDEQFF
TRBJ2-7 TRBV7-7 . . 14 TGTGCTAGCAGCTTAGTTCCGGGTTTCGGCGAGCAGTACTTC CASSLVPGFGEQYF
TRBJ1-2 TRBV4-2 . TRBD1 14 TGTGCCAGCAGCCAAACGCGGGACAGGGAAGGCTACACCTTC CASSQTRDREGYTF
TRBJ2-1 TRBV7-3 . TRBD2 14 TGTGCCAGCAGTCCGGGACTATCAAGGAATGAGCAGTTCTTC CASSPGLSRNEQFF
TRBJ1-1 TRBV4-3 few TRBD1 16 TGCGCCAGCAGCCAAGAGCCAGGGGGCTCCTACACTGAAGCTTTCTTT CASSQEPGGSYTEAFF
TRBJ2-1 TRBV9 . TRBD1 13 TGTGCCAGCACCGGAACAGGGGGCAATGAGCAGTTCTTC CASTGTGGNEQFF
TRBJ1-1 TRBV3-1/TRBV3-2 . . 14 TGTGCCAGCAGCCGGGCCCAAGGGAACACTGAAGCTTTCTTT CASSRAQGNTEAFF
TRBJ1-3 TRBV30 . . 12 TGTGCCTGCTGGGAGACTGGAAACACCATATATTTT CACWETGNTIYF
TRBJ2-7 TRBV4-3 . TRBD2 13 TGCGCCAGCAGCCTAGCGGGAAGGAACGAGCAGTACTTC CASSLAGRNEQYF
TRBJ2-3 TRBV18 . . 14 TGTGCCAGCTTCCCCGACAGGTCGAAGGATACGCAGTATTTT CASFPDRSKDTQYF
TRBJ1-5 TRBV6-1 . . 14 TGTGCCAGCAGTGAAACTGACGGGAATCAGCCCCAGCATTTT CASSETDGNQPQHF
TRBJ2-7 TRBV19 . TRBD1 16 TGTGCCAGTAGTATTGTCCCCGGGACAGGGGTGGACGAGCAGTACTTC CASSIVPGTGVDEQYF
TRBJ1-2 TRBV3-1/TRBV3-2 . . 14 TGTGCCAGCAGCTTTCGGACGGACTTTGGTGGCTACACCTTC CASSFRTDFGGYTF
TRBJ1-2 TRBV6-5 . . 13 TGTGCCAGCAAGCTACAGGTTTACTATGGCTACACCTTC CASKLQVYYGYTF
TRBJ2-2 TRBV12-3/TRBV12-4 . . 11 TGTGCCAGCACTTACACCGGGGAGCTGTTTTTT CASTYTGELFF
TRBJ2-1 TRBV9 . TRBD2 15 TGTGCCAGCAGCGCCGGGACTAGCGGGACGAATGAGCAGTTCTTC CASSAGTSGTNEQFF
TRBJ1-2 TRBV18 . . 15 TGTGCCAGCTCACAACAGGGACTAAATAACTATGGCTACACCTTC CASSQQGLNNYGYTF
TRBJ2-1 TRBV6-2/TRBV6-3 few TRBD2 17 TGTGCCAGCAGTTACGGTCTAAAATCGAGCGGGAGGAATGAGCAGTTCTTC CASSYGLKSSGRNEQFF
TRBJ2-7 TRBV7-3 . . 13 TGTGCCAGCAGCAGGGACAGCGGGTACGAGCAGTACTTC CASSRDSGYEQYF
TRBJ1-6 TRBV28 . . 13 TGTGCCAGCAGCCCCTCCGGCGGTTCACCCCTCCACTTT CASSPSGGSPLHF
TRBJ2-3 TRBV6-6 once . 14 TGTGCCAGCGGGAGGGGGATAGGGTCGGATACGCAGTATTTT CASGRGIGSDTQYF
TRBJ1-5 TRBV12-3/TRBV12-4 . . 12 TGTGCCAGCAGTCAGGGTTATCAGCCCCAGCATTTT CASSQGYQPQHF
TRBJ1-1 TRBV4-3 . . 17 TGCGCCAGCAGCCAACAGGTGTTGAACCTGGGGAACACTGAAGCTTTCTTT CASSQQVLNLGNTEAFF
TRBJ2-7 TRBV19 . . 13 TGTGCCAGTAGTATGGACAGTACCTACGAGCAGTACTTC CASSMDSTYEQYF
TRBJ2-7 TRBV7-3 . . 13 TGTGCCAGCAGCCCCGGGTCTGACTACGAGCAGTACTTC CASSPGSDYEQYF
TRBJ1-1 TRBV18 once . 16 TGTGCCAGCTCATCCCCGGGAGGGGAGCTGAACACTGAAGCTTTCTTT CASSSPGGELNTEAFF
TRBJ1-1 TRBV6-5 . . 14 TGTGCCAGCAGTTACTCAGGGGATAACACTGAAGCTTTCTTT CASSYSGDNTEAFF
TRBJ2-3 TRBV29-1 . TRBD1 15 TGCAGCCTTTGGGACAGGGGGCGTAGTAGGAATACGCAGTATTTT CSLWDRGRSRNTQYF
TRBJ1-3 TRBV28 . . 15 TGTGCCAGCAGTGGAGCAGGGACTTACCGAAACACCATATATTTT CASSGAGTYRNTIYF
TRBJ1-1 TRBV18 . . 14 TGTGCCAGCTCCCAGAGCGGGGGTTACACTGAAGCTTTCTTT CASSQSGGYTEAFF
TRBJ2-7 TRBV9 . . 15 TGTGCCAGCAGCGTAACAGGGACTACGGCCTACGAGCAGTACTTC CASSVTGTTAYEQYF
TRBJ1-3 TRBV7-9 . . 15 TGTGCCAGCAGCCCCGGTGCTTTGGCTGGAAACACCATATATTTT CASSPGALAGNTIYF